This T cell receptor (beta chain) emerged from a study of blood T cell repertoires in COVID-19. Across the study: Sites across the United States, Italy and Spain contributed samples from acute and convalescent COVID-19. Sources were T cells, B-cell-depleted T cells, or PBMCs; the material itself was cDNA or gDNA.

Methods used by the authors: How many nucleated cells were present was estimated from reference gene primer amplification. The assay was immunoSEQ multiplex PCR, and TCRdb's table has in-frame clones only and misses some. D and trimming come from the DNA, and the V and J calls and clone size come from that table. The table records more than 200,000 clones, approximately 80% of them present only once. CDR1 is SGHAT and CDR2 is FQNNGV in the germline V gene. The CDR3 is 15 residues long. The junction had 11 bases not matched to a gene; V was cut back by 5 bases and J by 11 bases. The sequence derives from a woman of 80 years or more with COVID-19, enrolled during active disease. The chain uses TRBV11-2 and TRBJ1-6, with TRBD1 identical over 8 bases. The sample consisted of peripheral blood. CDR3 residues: CASSIGQGGRTPLHF. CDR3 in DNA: TGTGCCAGCAGCATCGGACAGGGAGGGAGGACACCCCTCCACTTT.